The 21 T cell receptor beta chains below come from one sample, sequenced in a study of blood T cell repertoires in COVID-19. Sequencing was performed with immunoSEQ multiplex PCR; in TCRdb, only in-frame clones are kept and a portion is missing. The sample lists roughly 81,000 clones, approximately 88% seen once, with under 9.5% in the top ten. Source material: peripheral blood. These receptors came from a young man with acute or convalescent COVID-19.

As DNA, the CDR3 is TGTGCCAGTAGTATCCTAGCGGGAGCGCAGTATTTT. This gives the protein CASSILAGAQYF. This chain connects TRBV19 to TRBJ2-3; 10 bases agree with TRBD2. Germline values: CDR1 LNHDA, CDR2 SQIVND (reference sequence). The length of the CDR3 is 12 residues. After removal of 3 bases from V and 10 bases from J, the junction contained 1 base not matched to a gene.

CDR3 nucleotides: TGCGCCAGCAGTGATCCGGGACTAGCGGTTTACGAGCAGTACTTC. Its translation: CASSDPGLAVYEQYF. This chain connects TRBV10-2 to TRBJ2-7; 11 nucleotides line up with TRBD2. The germline CDR1 and CDR2 sequences are WSHSY and SAAADI. The ends lost 3 bases at V and 4 bases at J; junction bases unmatched: 5. There are 15 residues in the CDR3.

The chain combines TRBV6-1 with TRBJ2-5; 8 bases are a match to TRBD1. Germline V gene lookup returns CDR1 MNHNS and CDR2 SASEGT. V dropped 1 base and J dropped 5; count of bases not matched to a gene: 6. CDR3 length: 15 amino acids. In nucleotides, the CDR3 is TGTGCCAGCAGTGAAGGCGCAGGGGGCTCGGAGACCCAGTACTTC. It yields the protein CASSEGAGGSETQYF.

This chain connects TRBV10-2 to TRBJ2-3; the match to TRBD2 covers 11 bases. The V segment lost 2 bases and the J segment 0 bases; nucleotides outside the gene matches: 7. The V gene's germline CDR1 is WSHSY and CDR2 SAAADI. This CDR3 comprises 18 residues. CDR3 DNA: TGCGCCAGCAGTGAGGGTAGCGGGAGGGAATCTAGCACAGATACGCAGTATTTT. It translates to CASSEGSGRESSTDTQYF.

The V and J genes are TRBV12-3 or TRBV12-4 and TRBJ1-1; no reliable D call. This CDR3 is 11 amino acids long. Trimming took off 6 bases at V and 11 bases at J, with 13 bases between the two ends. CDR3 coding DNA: TGTGCCAGCAGCGAGGAACTACTGGCTTTCTTT. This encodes CASSEELLAFF.

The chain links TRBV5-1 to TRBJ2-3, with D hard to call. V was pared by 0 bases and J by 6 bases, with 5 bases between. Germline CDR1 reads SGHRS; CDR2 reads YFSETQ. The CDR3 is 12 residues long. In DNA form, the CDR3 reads TGCGCCAGCAGCTTGGTATCGGATACGCAGTATTTT. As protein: CASSLVSDTQYF.

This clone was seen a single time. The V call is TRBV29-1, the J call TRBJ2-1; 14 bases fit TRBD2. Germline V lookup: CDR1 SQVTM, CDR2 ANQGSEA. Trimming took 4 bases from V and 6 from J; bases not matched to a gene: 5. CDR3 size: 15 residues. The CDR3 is CSVGLAGGPINEQFF. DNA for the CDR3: TGCAGCGTTGGACTAGCGGGAGGGCCGATCAATGAGCAGTTCTTC.

In nucleotides, the CDR3 is TGTGCCAGCAGGCCGGGACAGGCGGGTGATGAGCAGTTCTTC. Its translation: CASRPGQAGDEQFF. V usage is TRBV28 and J usage is TRBJ2-1, with 8 positions matching TRBD1. This CDR3 is built from 14 residues. The J segment lost 8 bases and the V segment lost 6 bases, leaving 9 bases of the junction unmatched. Germline CDR1 MDHEN, CDR2 SYDVKM.

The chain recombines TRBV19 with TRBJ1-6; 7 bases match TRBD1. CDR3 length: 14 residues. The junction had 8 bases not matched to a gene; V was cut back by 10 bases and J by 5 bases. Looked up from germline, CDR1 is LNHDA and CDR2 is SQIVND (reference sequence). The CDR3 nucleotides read TGTGCCACCGGGAACAGGGGTGATAATTCACCCCTCCACTTT. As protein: CATGNRGDNSPLHF.

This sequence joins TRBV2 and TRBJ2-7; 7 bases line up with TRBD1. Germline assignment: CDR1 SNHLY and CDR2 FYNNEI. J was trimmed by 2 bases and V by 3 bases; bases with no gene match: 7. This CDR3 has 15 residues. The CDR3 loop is CASSDQGVRAYEQYF. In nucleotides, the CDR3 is TGTGCCAGCAGTGATCAGGGGGTAAGGGCCTACGAGCAGTACTTC.

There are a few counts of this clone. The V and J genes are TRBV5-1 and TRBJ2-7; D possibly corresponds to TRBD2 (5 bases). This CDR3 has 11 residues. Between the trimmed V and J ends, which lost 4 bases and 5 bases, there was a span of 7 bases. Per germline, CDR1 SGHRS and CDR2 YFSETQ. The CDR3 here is CASSVGDEQYF. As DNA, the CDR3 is TGCGCCAGCAGCGTCGGGGACGAGCAGTACTTC.

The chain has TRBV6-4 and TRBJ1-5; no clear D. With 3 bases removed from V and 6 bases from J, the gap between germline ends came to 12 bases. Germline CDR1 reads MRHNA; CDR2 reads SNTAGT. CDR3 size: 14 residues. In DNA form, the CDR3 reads TGTGCCAGCAGTGAGAGGGTCATACTTCAGCCCCAGCATTTT. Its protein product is CASSERVILQPQHF.

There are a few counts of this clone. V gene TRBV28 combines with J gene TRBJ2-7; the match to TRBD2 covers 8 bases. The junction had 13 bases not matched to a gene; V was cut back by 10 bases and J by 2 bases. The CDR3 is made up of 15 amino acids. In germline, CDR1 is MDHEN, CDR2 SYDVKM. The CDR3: CATTLSLAGTYEQYF. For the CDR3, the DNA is TGTGCCACCACACTGTCCTTAGCGGGAACCTACGAGCAGTACTTC.

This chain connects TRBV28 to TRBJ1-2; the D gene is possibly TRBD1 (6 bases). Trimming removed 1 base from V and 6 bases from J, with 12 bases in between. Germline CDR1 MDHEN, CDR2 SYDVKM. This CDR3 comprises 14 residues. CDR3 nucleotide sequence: TGTGCCAGCAGTTTATCGACAGGCCGGGATGGCTACACCTTC. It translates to CASSLSTGRDGYTF.

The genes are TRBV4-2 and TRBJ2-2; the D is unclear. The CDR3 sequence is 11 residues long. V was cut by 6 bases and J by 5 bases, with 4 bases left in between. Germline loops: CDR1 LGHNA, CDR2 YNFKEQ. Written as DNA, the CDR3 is TGTGCCAGCAGTACTACCGGGGAGCTGTTTTTT. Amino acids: CASSTTGELFF.

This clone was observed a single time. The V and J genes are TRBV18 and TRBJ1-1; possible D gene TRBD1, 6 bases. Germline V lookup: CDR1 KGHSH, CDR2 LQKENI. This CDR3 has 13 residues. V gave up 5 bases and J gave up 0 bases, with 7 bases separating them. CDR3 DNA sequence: TGTGCCAGCTCAGGACAGATGAACACTGAAGCTTTCTTT. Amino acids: CASSGQMNTEAFF.

CDR3 coding DNA: TGTGCCAGCAGTTTATTACAGGATAATCAGCCCCAGCATTTT. Translated, it gives CASSLLQDNQPQHF. The chain recombines TRBV28 with TRBJ1-5; D may be TRBD1 (5 bases). Between the trimmed V and J ends, which lost 1 base and 4 bases, there was a span of 8 bases. The CDR3 is made up of 14 amino acids. Germline values: CDR1 MDHEN, CDR2 SYDVKM.

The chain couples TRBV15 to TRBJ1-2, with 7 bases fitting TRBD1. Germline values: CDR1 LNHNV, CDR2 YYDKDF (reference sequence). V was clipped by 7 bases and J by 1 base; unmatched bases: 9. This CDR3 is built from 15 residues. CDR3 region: CATTLGTEFNYGYTF. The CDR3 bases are TGTGCCACCACCCTTGGGACAGAGTTTAACTATGGCTACACCTTC.

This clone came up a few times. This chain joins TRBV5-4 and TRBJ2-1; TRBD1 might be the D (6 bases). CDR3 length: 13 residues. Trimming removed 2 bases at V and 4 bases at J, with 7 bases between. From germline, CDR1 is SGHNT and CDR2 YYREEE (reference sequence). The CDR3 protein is CASSFTGYNEQFF. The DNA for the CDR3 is TGTGCCAGCAGCTTTACAGGGTACAATGAGCAGTTCTTC.

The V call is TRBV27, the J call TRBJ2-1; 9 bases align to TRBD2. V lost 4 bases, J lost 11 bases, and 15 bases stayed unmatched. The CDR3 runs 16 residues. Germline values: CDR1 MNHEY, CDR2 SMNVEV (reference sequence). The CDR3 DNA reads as TGTGCCAGCAGTTCTCCCCGGGGTAGCGGGGGTCCTAAGCAGTTCTTC. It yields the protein CASSSPRGSGGPKQFF.

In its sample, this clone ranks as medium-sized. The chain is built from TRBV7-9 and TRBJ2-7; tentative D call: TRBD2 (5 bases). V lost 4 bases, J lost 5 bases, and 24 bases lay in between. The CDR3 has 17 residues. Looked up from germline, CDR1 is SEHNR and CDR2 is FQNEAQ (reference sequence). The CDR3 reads CASSSVAGIGYLDEQYF. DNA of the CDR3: TGTGCCAGCAGCTCCGTGGCGGGTATTGGTTATTTGGACGAGCAGTACTTC.